This T cell receptor (beta chain) was sequenced during a study of T-cell memory formation after mild COVID-19. TCRdb called the 5' RACE reads again in MiXCR, with one record for every CDR3 protein. The sample has about 280,000 distinct CDR3 sequences; approximately 7.6% are singletons. The table lists this clonotype with many counts. The clonotype comes from a man aged 18 to 30 who had mild COVID-19 (a few samples of this study predate the infection). Cell type and time point are not known. The material sequenced was PBMCs or a T cell subset sorted from them (not recorded which).

As DNA, the CDR3 is TGCAGCGCGGGGGGGGCGAAAGAGACCCAGTACTTC. Encoded protein: CSAGGAKETQYF. The chain is built from TRBV29-1 and TRBJ2-5; 8 bases are a match to TRBD2. Germline loops: CDR1 SQVTM, CDR2 ANQGSEA. J lost 3 bases, V lost 7 bases, and 4 bases had no gene match. This CDR3 is 12 amino acids long. The complete variable domain, with remaining parts taken from reference TRBV29-1 and TRBJ2-5, reads SAVISQKPSRDICQRGTSLTIQCQVDSQVTMMFWYRQQPGQSLTLIATANQGSEATYESGFVIDKFPISRPNLTFSTLTVSNMSPEDSSIYLCSAGGAKETQYFGPGTRLLVL.